These 19 T cell receptor beta chains came from one sample sequenced in a study of glioma-infiltrating T cells. The iRepertoire nested amplicon-rescue multiplex PCR amplified TCR alpha and beta CDR3s from RNA. TCRdb independently ran MiXCR on the multiplex PCR reads; one entry per CDR3 protein. The profile shows around 180,000 distinct CDR3 sequences, under 55% of them singletons. Sequencing input: glioma tissue, nonneoplastic brain tissue, or PBMCs (not recorded which). These receptors were collected from a human donor with low-grade glioma or glioblastoma, undergoing nonglioma brain surgery, or in good health (not recorded which).

This chain uses TRBV19 with TRBJ2-7, with a possible D match to TRBD1 (5 bases). CDR1 is LNHDA and CDR2 is SQIVND in the germline V gene (reference sequence). This CDR3 spans 14 amino acids. Trimming removed 3 bases from V and 6 bases from J, with 15 bases in between. CDR3 DNA sequence: TGTGCCAGTAGTATCGCAGGGTCTATAAGCGAGCAGTACTTC. This codes for CASSIAGSISEQYF.

This chain uses TRBV28 with TRBJ2-1; 11 nucleotides agree with TRBD2. V shed 5 bases, J shed 7 bases, and the junction held 13 bases outside the gene matches. Germline lookup yields CDR1 MDHEN and CDR2 SYDVKM. This CDR3 has 17 amino acids. This CDR3 is CASSIAPTSGMENEQFF. The CDR3 region has the DNA TGTGCCAGCAGTATAGCCCCGACTAGCGGGATGGAGAATGAGCAGTTCTTC. Full variable domain (remainder filled in from reference TRBV28 and TRBJ2-1): DVKVTQSSRYLVKRTGEKVFLECVQDMDHENMFWYRQDPGLGLRLIYFSYDVKMKEKGDIPEGYSVSREKKERFSLILESASTNQTSMYLCASSIAPTSGMENEQFFGPGTRLTVL.

Worth noting for this clonotype: A much larger clone sits a single nucleotide away, making a read error possible. The V and J genes are TRBV6-5 and TRBJ2-3; no clear D. CDR3 length: 12 amino acids. The germline CDR1 and CDR2 sequences are MNHEY and SVGAGI. The V end lost 10 bases, the J end lost 5 bases, and 13 bases lay between the germline ends. The CDR3 nucleotides read TGTGCCATCAAGGGATTCGGAGATACGCAGTATTTT. Translated: CAIKGFGDTQYF.

V is TRBV4-1 and J is TRBJ2-5; 8 positions match TRBD2. After removal of 1 base from V and 5 bases from J, the junction contained 9 bases not matched to a gene. CDR1 is MGHRA and CDR2 is YSYEKL in the germline V gene. This CDR3 spans 16 amino acids. The CDR3 sequence: CASSQVSGRSLETQYF. DNA for the CDR3: TGCGCCAGCAGCCAAGTGAGCGGGAGAAGCCTCGAGACCCAGTACTTC.

This chain uses TRBV7-2 with TRBJ1-5; the match to TRBD1 covers 12 bases. Trimming at V came to 1 base and at J to 6 bases, leaving 16 bases not matched to a gene. The length of the CDR3 is 20 residues. CDR1 is SGHTA, CDR2 FQGNSA, per germline. CDR3 amino acids: CASSLVSIWGTGGFGQPQHF. CDR3 coding DNA: TGTGCCAGCAGCTTAGTTTCAATTTGGGGGACAGGGGGCTTCGGTCAGCCCCAGCATTTT.

CDR3 loop: CASSYTRIAGENEQFF. CDR3 DNA sequence: TGTGCCAGCAGTTACACTAGAATAGCGGGAGAAAATGAGCAGTTCTTC. The rearrangement links TRBV6-9 to TRBJ2-1; 9 bases line up with TRBD2. Unmatched junction bases numbered 10, after V lost 3 bases and J lost 7 bases. The CDR3 has 16 residues. CDR1 and CDR2 (germline): MNHGY, SVAAGI.

This clonotype was detected a few times. The V call is TRBV29-1, the J call TRBJ2-7, with D possibly matching TRBD2 (6 bases). Germline CDR1 reads SQVTM; CDR2 reads ANQGSEA. The V gene lost 6 bases and the J gene lost 7 bases, with 19 bases spanning the gap. CDR3 length equals 13 residues. CDR3: CSVRVGGYGEQYF. CDR3 bases: TGCAGCGTAAGGGTGGGAGGCTACGGGGAGCAGTACTTC.

This clonotype was seen a handful of times. The chain combines TRBV2 with TRBJ2-3; 12 bases match TRBD2. The V gene end was trimmed by 6 bases and the J gene end by 6 bases; junction bases not matched to a gene: 7. The CDR3 has 15 amino acids. The germline V gene has CDR1 SNHLY and CDR2 FYNNEI. The CDR3 DNA is TGTGCCAGCAGGACTAGCGGGAGTGTTGGGGATACGCAGTATTTT. Its translation is CASRTSGSVGDTQYF.

The V and J genes are TRBV19 and TRBJ1-3; a possible D gene is TRBD1 (5 bases). The CDR3 totals 15 residues. The V and J ends lost 3 bases and 0 bases respectively, with 9 bases between them. Germline CDR1 and CDR2: LNHDA and SQIVND (reference sequence). The chain's CDR3 is CASSMDIVSGNTIYF. CDR3 nucleotide sequence: TGTGCCAGTAGTATGGACATCGTCTCTGGAAACACCATATATTTT. Full variable domain (rest looked up from reference TRBV19 and TRBJ1-3): DGGITQSPKYLFRKEGQNVTLSCEQNLNHDAMYWYRQDPGQGLRLIYYSQIVNDFQKGDIAEGYSVSREKKESFPLTVTSAQKNPTAFYLCASSMDIVSGNTIYFGEGSWLTVV.

This clonotype was seen ten or more times. The CDR3 spells CASSESGQGIGQPQHF. The DNA for the CDR3 is TGTGCCAGCAGTGAATCGGGACAGGGGATAGGACAGCCCCAGCATTTT. This sequence joins TRBV2 and TRBJ1-5; the match to TRBD1 covers 10 bases. CDR1 is SNHLY and CDR2 is FYNNEI in the germline V gene. This CDR3 is 16 amino acids long. Unmatched junction bases numbered 8, after V lost 2 bases and J lost 7 bases. Combining the CDR3 with reference TRBV2 and TRBJ1-5 gives the whole variable domain EPEVTQTPSHQVTQMGQEVILRCVPISNHLYFYWYRQILGQKVEFLVSFYNNEISEKSEIFDDQFSVERPDGSNFTLKIRSTKLEDSAMYFCASSESGQGIGQPQHFGDGTRLSIL.

This clonotype occurred many times. The gene calls are TRBV28 and TRBJ1-1; TRBD1 is a possible D gene (5 bases). The CDR3 is made up of 13 amino acids. Trimming cost V 4 bases and J 1 base, with 7 bases left between them. Germline assignment: CDR1 MDHEN and CDR2 SYDVKM. In DNA, the CDR3 is TGTGCCAGCAGTTCGACAGAGAACACTGAAGCTTTCTTT. Translation gives CASSSTENTEAFF.

This clonotype was detected once. A much larger clone is a single base away; this may be a read error. The chain couples TRBV6-1 to TRBJ2-7; possibly TRBD2 for D (6 bases). The V gene lost 6 bases and the J gene lost 0 bases, with 12 bases spanning the gap. The CDR3 has 14 residues. CDR1 and CDR2 (germline): MNHNS, SASEGT. CDR3 in amino acids: CASRPSASSYEQYF. The DNA of the CDR3 is TGTGCCAGCAGACCTAGCGCGAGCTCCTACGAGCAGTACTTC.

V and J are TRBV30 and TRBJ1-6; no firm D call. V was shortened by 0 bases and J by 7 bases, with 7 bases between the two germline ends. The CDR3 covers 13 residues. CDR1 is GTSNPN and CDR2 is SVGIG in the germline V gene (reference sequence). CDR3 sequence reads: CAWSVLGNSPLHF. For the CDR3, the DNA is TGTGCCTGGAGTGTGTTGGGAAATTCACCCCTCCACTTT.

Concerning this clonotype: Mismatch with germline at one junction end may stem from a read error. The V gene is TRBV30, the J gene TRBJ1-5; the D gene is possibly TRBD1 (6 bases). In germline, CDR1 is GTSNPN, CDR2 SVGIG (reference sequence). The CDR3 extends over 15 amino acids. CDR3 DNA sequence: TGTGCCTGGAGTCGTGGGGACATCGGGGATCATCCCCAGCATTTT. Translating gives CAWSRGDIGDHPQHF.

This chain joins TRBV28 and TRBJ1-1; D possibly corresponds to TRBD1 (5 bases). The CDR3 spans 13 residues. Germline V CDR1 and CDR2: MDHEN, SYDVKM. Trimming removed 5 bases from V and 7 bases from J, with 14 bases in between. The CDR3 is CASSPPKGNEAFF. Written as DNA, the CDR3 is TGTGCCAGCAGTCCCCCAAAGGGGAATGAAGCTTTCTTT. Full variable domain (rest looked up from reference TRBV28 and TRBJ1-1): DVKVTQSSRYLVKRTGEKVFLECVQDMDHENMFWYRQDPGLGLRLIYFSYDVKMKEKGDIPEGYSVSREKKERFSLILESASTNQTSMYLCASSPPKGNEAFFGQGTRLTVV.

Concerning this clonotype: A clone one base away is much larger, so this may be a read error. V and J are TRBV19 and TRBJ2-3, with 7 bases matching TRBD2. There are 13 residues in the CDR3. Losses at the gene ends were 10 bases for V and 0 bases for J; bases not matched to a gene: 4. Germline-derived CDR1 and CDR2 are LNHDA and SQIVND (reference sequence). This CDR3 reads CAISGSSTDTQYF. The CDR3 DNA reads TGTGCCATTAGCGGGTCTAGCACAGATACGCAGTATTTT.

This rearrangement joins TRBV7-2 to TRBJ2-3; 11 bases fit TRBD2. V dropped 1 base and J dropped 0; count of bases not matched to a gene: 3. Per germline, CDR1 SGHTA and CDR2 FQGNSA. The CDR3 sequence is 17 residues long. CDR3 bases: TGTGCCAGCAGCTTAGATAGCGGGAGGGCTAGCACAGATACGCAGTATTTT. Translation: CASSLDSGRASTDTQYF.

A note on this clonotype: At one end the junction does not follow the germline gene, possibly because of a read error. The rearrangement links TRBV5-1 to TRBJ2-1, with D perhaps matching TRBD2 (6 bases). This CDR3 contains 17 residues. The germline V gene has CDR1 SGHRS and CDR2 YFSETQ. CDR3 DNA sequence: TGCGCCAGCAGCCATGCCCCGGGGAGGAGCTCCTACAATGAGAAGTTCTTC. It codes for CASSHAPGRSSYNEKFF. The full variable domain, rest sourced from reference TRBV5-1 and TRBJ2-1, is KAGVTQTPRYLIKTRGQQVTLSCSPISGHRSVSWYQQTPGQGLQFLFEYFSETQRNKGNFPGRFSGRQFSNSRSEMNVSTLELGDSALYLCASSHAPGRSSYNEKFFGPGTRLTVL.

The CDR3 DNA follows: TGTGCCAGCAGCCAAGCGGCTGTCTCCTACGAGCAGTACTTC. It is translated as CASSQAAVSYEQYF. This chain connects TRBV3-1 to TRBJ2-7; D is undetermined. Trimming removed 1 base at V and 0 bases at J, with 7 bases between. This CDR3 has 14 amino acids. Germline CDR1 LGHDT, CDR2 YNNKEL (reference sequence).